The clone carrying this TCR beta chain was seen a few times. This record comes from a study of blood T cell repertoires in COVID-19. About the study: The analysed material was cDNA or gDNA that came from T cells, B-cell-depleted T cells, or PBMCs.

Some clones are missing from TCRdb's copy, which holds only in-frame ones; the method was immunoSEQ multiplex PCR. The sample includes some 350,000 clones, approximately 84% of them seen just once. This CDR3 contains 13 residues. The ends were cut back, 1 base at V and 4 bases at J, with 6 bases in the middle. The germline gives CDR1 LGHDT, CDR2 YNNKEL (reference sequence). Adults between roughly 18 and 90 years of age took part from fewer than 30 US areas. Clinical history as reported by participants underpinned cohort assignment. Before being deemed recovered, Cohort 3 donors had two negative PCRs, clearance, or symptom resolution.

The chain combines TRBV3-1 (or the pseudogene TRBV3-2) with TRBJ2-3, with D possibly TRBD2 on 6 matching bases. The specimen sequenced was PBMCs or T cells enriched from blood (not recorded which). This receptor was identified in a woman in her twenties or thirties who had recovered from COVID-19. This CDR3 is CASSQGGADTQYF. The CDR3 nucleotides are TGTGCCAGCAGCCAAGGCGGGGCAGATACGCAGTATTTT.